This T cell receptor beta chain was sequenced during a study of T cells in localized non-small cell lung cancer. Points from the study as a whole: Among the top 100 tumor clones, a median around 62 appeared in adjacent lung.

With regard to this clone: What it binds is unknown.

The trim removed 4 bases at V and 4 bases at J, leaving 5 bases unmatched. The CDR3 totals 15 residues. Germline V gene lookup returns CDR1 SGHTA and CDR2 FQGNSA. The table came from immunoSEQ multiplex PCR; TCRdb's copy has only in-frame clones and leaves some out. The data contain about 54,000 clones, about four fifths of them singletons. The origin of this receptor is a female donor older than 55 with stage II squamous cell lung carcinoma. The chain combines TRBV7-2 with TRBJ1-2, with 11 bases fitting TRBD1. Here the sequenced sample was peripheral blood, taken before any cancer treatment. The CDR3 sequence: CASSSQDRGPYGYTF. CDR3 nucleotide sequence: TGTGCCAGCAGCTCCCAGGACAGGGGGCCCTATGGCTACACCTTC.